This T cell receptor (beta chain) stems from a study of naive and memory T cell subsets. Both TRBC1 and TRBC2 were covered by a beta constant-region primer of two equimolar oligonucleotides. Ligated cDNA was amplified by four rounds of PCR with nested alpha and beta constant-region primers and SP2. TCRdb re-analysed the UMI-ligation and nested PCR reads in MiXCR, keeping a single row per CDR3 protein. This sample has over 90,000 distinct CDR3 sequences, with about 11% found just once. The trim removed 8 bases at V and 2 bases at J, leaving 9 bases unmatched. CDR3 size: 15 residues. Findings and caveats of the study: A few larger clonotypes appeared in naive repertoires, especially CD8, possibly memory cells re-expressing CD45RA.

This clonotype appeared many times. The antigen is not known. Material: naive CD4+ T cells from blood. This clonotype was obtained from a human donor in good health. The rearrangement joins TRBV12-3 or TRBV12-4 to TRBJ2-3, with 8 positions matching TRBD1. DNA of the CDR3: TGTGCCAGCGGGTACAGGGGGGAAATCACAGATACGCAGTATTTT. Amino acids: CASGYRGEITDTQYF.